The 17 T cell receptor beta chains below were found in one sample sequenced in a study of CD8 T cells in Susac syndrome. cDNA came from roughly 0.5 to 1 ug RNA primed by random hexamers. TCRdb processed the immunoSEQ multiplex PCR reads anew with MiXCR; each CDR3 protein has one entry. The sample has around 170,000 distinct CDR3 sequences, about 92% seen once; the top ten hold more than 0.07%. The specimen sequenced was CD4+ T cells from PBMCs. All receptors derive from a human donor in good health.

This chain joins TRBV6-5 and TRBJ1-2; the match to TRBD1 covers 7 bases. The CDR3 covers 14 residues. Germline V gene sequence: CDR1 MNHEY, CDR2 SVGAGI. V lost 6 bases, J lost 0 bases, and 4 bases stayed unmatched. The CDR3 loop reads CASSRTGANYGYTF. Here the CDR3 DNA reads TGTGCCAGCAGCCGAACAGGGGCTAACTATGGCTACACCTTC.

Here the CDR3 DNA reads TGCGCCAGCAGCTTGGGAGACAGTATAGGGGTCTATGGCTACACCTTC. Translated: CASSLGDSIGVYGYTF. The chain is built from TRBV5-1 and TRBJ1-2; tentative D call: TRBD1 (5 bases). The CDR3 has 16 residues. Trimming took 0 bases from V and 4 from J, leaving 16 bases between them. Germline CDR1 and CDR2: SGHRS and YFSETQ.

The chain couples TRBV7-8 to TRBJ2-2; tentative D call: TRBD1 (5 bases). Trimming removed 5 bases from V and 2 bases from J, with 12 bases in between. Germline V gene lookup returns CDR1 SGHVS and CDR2 FQNEAQ. The CDR3 contains 15 residues. In DNA, the CDR3 is TGTGCCAGCAGCAAACAGGAACACAACACCGGGGAGCTGTTTTTT. Protein: CASSKQEHNTGELFF. The whole variable domain, filled in from reference TRBV7-8 and TRBJ2-2, reads GAGVSQSPRYKVAKRGQDVALRCDPISGHVSLFWYQQALGQGPEFLTYFQNEAQLDKSGLPSDRFFAERPEGSVSTLKIQRTQQEDSAVYLCASSKQEHNTGELFFGEGSRLTVL.

The chain recombines TRBV7-2 with TRBJ2-3; 11 positions match TRBD2. The CDR3 length is 15 residues. The germline gives CDR1 SGHTA, CDR2 FQGNSA. V lost 5 bases, J lost 5 bases, and 6 bases stayed unmatched. The CDR3 loop reads CASSEGLAEKDTQYF. The DNA for the CDR3 is TGTGCCAGCAGCGAGGGACTAGCGGAAAAAGATACGCAGTATTTT.

V is TRBV9 and J is TRBJ2-7, with 7 bases fitting TRBD1. The CDR3 extends over 15 amino acids. Unmatched junction bases numbered 12, after V lost 4 bases and J lost 5 bases. Germline V gene data show CDR1 as SGDLS and CDR2 as YYNGEE. The chain's CDR3 is CASSPHTTGPNEQYF. The CDR3 nucleotides are TGTGCCAGCAGCCCACACACGACAGGGCCCAACGAGCAGTACTTC.

The genes are TRBV28 and TRBJ2-2; D uncertain. This CDR3 spans 13 amino acids. V was pared by 7 bases and J by 0 bases, with 6 bases between. Germline lookup yields CDR1 MDHEN and CDR2 SYDVKM. This CDR3 reads CASTHPNTGELFF. The CDR3 DNA is TGTGCCAGCACTCACCCGAACACCGGGGAGCTGTTTTTT.

The rearrangement uses TRBV9 and TRBJ1-1; no clear D gene. CDR3 length: 15 amino acids. The germline V and J ends were trimmed by 0 bases and 0 bases, with 9 bases remaining between them. CDR1 is SGDLS and CDR2 is YYNGEE in the germline V gene. In nucleotides, the CDR3 is TGTGCCAGCAGCGTAGCTACCAACCTGAACACTGAAGCTTTCTTT. As protein: CASSVATNLNTEAFF.

The chain joins TRBV6-6 to TRBJ1-4; the D gene is possibly TRBD1 (6 bases). V was trimmed by 7 bases and J by 6 bases, leaving 15 bases between them. Germline lookup yields CDR1 MNHNY and CDR2 SVGAGI (reference sequence). The CDR3 spans 14 residues. Written as DNA, the CDR3 is TGTGCCAGCACGGTTGGGGGGGCGGATGAAAAACTGTTTTTT. Its translation: CASTVGGADEKLFF.

The chain has TRBV7-2 and TRBJ2-3; 9 nucleotides agree with TRBD1. This CDR3 has 15 residues. From germline, CDR1 is SGHTA and CDR2 FQGNSA. V trimming: 4 bases; J trimming: 2 bases; junction bases outside the gene matches: 4. The CDR3 spells CASSWDRVSTDTQYF. The CDR3 DNA reads TGTGCCAGCAGCTGGGACAGGGTGTCCACAGATACGCAGTATTTT.

The rearrangement joins TRBV5-6 to TRBJ2-7; 8 nucleotides line up with TRBD2. Losses at the gene ends were 4 bases for V and 2 bases for J; bases not matched to a gene: 8. This CDR3 comprises 15 residues. Germline V gives CDR1 SGHDT, CDR2 YYEEEE. CDR3 residues: CASSPGVAGTYEQYF. The CDR3 DNA reads TGTGCCAGCAGCCCCGGGGTAGCGGGAACCTACGAGCAGTACTTC.

This chain uses TRBV4-1 with TRBJ2-3; 10 nucleotides line up with TRBD1. Germline lookup yields CDR1 MGHRA and CDR2 YSYEKL. This CDR3 is built from 16 residues. V lost 6 bases and J lost 4; bases outside the gene matches: 10. CDR3 in DNA: TGCGCCAGCAGTCAAACCGGGACAGGGGTAGCAGATACGCAGTATTTT. Amino acids: CASSQTGTGVADTQYF.

This chain joins TRBV9 and TRBJ2-5, with D perhaps TRBD1 (5 bases). Germline V gene lookup returns CDR1 SGDLS and CDR2 YYNGEE. The V gene lost 0 bases and the J gene lost 7 bases, with 19 bases spanning the gap. CDR3 length: 16 residues. DNA of the CDR3: TGTGCCAGCAGCGTAGCTACAAGGGGCGGCCAGGTGACCCAGTACTTC. Translating it yields CASSVATRGGQVTQYF.

The chain recombines TRBV5-6 with TRBJ1-1, with unresolved D. Trimming left V 1 base short and J 10 bases short, with 14 bases between. CDR3 length: 13 amino acids. Germline V gives CDR1 SGHDT, CDR2 YYEEEE. The DNA for the CDR3 is TGTGCCAGCAGCTTGTACCCTCCCTTGACAGCTTTCTTT. Translated: CASSLYPPLTAFF.

The chain has TRBV18 and TRBJ2-1, with D uncertain. This CDR3 is built from 11 residues. Between the trimmed V and J ends, which lost 1 base and 8 bases, there was a span of 3 bases. Germline V gene sequence: CDR1 KGHSH, CDR2 LQKENI. The CDR3 nucleotides read TGTGCCAGCTCACCACTCGATGAGCAGTTCTTC. The encoded protein is CASSPLDEQFF.

The genes are TRBV20-1 and TRBJ1-1; 7 positions agree with TRBD1. This CDR3 region has 14 residues. Germline V gene sequence: CDR1 DFQATT, CDR2 SNEGSKA (reference sequence). V was pared by 6 bases and J by 1 base, with 8 bases of the junction left unmatched. CDR3 loop: CSAPRQGENTEAFF. CDR3 DNA sequence: TGCAGTGCGCCTAGACAGGGTGAGAACACTGAAGCTTTCTTT.

The chain has TRBV29-1 and TRBJ2-2; D tentatively reads TRBD1 or TRBD2 (6 bases each). The CDR3 totals 15 residues. The germline CDR1 and CDR2 sequences are SQVTM and ANQGSEA. The V end lost 5 bases, the J end lost 0 bases, and 13 bases lay between the germline ends. Here the CDR3 DNA reads TGCAGCGTTACCCTCCGGGGGCCGAACACCGGGGAGCTGTTTTTT. This translates into CSVTLRGPNTGELFF.

Remarks on this clonotype: Compared with germline, one end of the junction differs, possibly owing to a read error. The chain combines TRBV7-7 with TRBJ2-5; D uncertain. The CDR3 has 14 amino acids. Germline V gene sequence: CDR1 SSHAT, CDR2 FNYEAQ (reference sequence). The CDR3 bases are TGTGCTAGCAGCCGCGGTGGCCGCCAAGAGACCCAGTACTTC. This translates into CASSRGGRQETQYF.